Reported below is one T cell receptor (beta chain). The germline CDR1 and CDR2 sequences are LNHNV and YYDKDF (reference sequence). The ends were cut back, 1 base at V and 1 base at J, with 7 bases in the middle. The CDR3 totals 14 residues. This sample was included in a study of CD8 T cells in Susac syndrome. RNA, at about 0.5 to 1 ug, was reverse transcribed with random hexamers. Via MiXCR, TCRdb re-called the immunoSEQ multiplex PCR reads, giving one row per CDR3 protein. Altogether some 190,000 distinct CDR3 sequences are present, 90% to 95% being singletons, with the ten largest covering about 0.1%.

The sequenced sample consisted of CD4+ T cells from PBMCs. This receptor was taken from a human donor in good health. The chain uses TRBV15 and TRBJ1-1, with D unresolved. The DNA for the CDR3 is TGTGCCACCAGCAGAGGGTTGGGGAACACTGAAGCTTTCTTT. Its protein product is CATSRGLGNTEAFF.